This entry features one TCR beta chain sequence. The data are from a study of blood T cell repertoires in COVID-19. Across the whole study: Material from acute and convalescent COVID-19 was sourced from the United States, Italy and Spain.

In the study's own analysis: Amplification from reference gene primers served as the basis for estimated nucleated cell counts. The assay was immunoSEQ multiplex PCR, and TCRdb's table has in-frame clones only and misses some. D and trimming were read from the DNA, whereas the V and J calls and clone size are those reported in that table. The sample lists about 250,000 clones; around 86% were seen once. The source is a woman in her sixties or seventies who had recovered from COVID-19. Sample: peripheral blood.

The CDR3 nucleotides read TGCGCCAGCAGCCCCCTCGGGTGGGATGGCTACACCTTC. Protein: CASSPLGWDGYTF. This chain joins TRBV5-1 and TRBJ1-2; D is unresolved. Germline V gene sequence: CDR1 SGHRS, CDR2 YFSETQ. The CDR3 consists of 13 residues. V lost 4 bases and J lost 6, with 13 bases in between.